This T cell receptor (beta chain) was profiled in a study of blood T cell repertoires in COVID-19. Study background: The samples span acute and convalescent COVID-19 from the United States, Italy and Spain. PBMCs, B-cell-depleted T cells, or T cells were the source of the cDNA or gDNA that made up the material.

In the authors' workflow: Reference gene primers were amplified, and this amplification served to estimate nucleated cell counts. The data were produced by immunoSEQ multiplex PCR, yet TCRdb's version contains in-frame clones alone and is incomplete. V, J and clone size are taken as reported in that table, and D and trimming were inferred from the DNA itself. The table records about 120,000 clones, about 87% of them present only once. V was clipped by 3 bases and J by 4 bases, with 10 bases between them. The CDR3 runs 13 residues. Germline CDR1 and CDR2: SGHNT and YENEEA. This clone appeared a few times.

The V and J genes are TRBV11-3 and TRBJ2-7, with D possibly being TRBD2 (6 bases). The clonotype comes from a woman aged 50 to 65 with acute or convalescent COVID-19. The specimen sequenced was peripheral blood. The CDR3 DNA reads TGTGCCAGCAGCTTCGGGAGAGGATACGAGCAGTACTTC. Amino acid sequence: CASSFGRGYEQYF.